This is a list of T cell receptor beta chains from one sample in a study of cytomegalovirus exposure and HLA in healthy donors. The method was immunoSEQ multiplex PCR; TCRdb's version includes in-frame clones alone and lacks a portion of them. Among 150,000 to 200,000 clones listed, approximately 72% were seen once. Sequencing input: PBMCs. Receptor source: a human donor in good health. The CDR3 runs from the conserved cysteine through the conserved F or W. A D gene is named only where the DNA matches it firmly. Expanded clones get a size class; other rows say once, few or many, or leave the size out.

j_call | v_call | clone_size | d_call | cdr3_aa | cdr3_nt
TRBJ2-7 | TRBV15 | . | TRBD2 | CATSRDFGGGYEQYF | TGTGCCACCAGCAGAGATTTTGGGGGGGGCTACGAGCAGTACTTC
TRBJ1-1 | TRBV10-2 | . | . | CASTGWGQGEAFF | TGCGCCAGCACGGGGTGGGGGCAGGGTGAAGCTTTCTTT
TRBJ1-1 | TRBV6-6 | few | . | CASSYGQINTEAFF | TGTGCCAGCAGTTACGGACAGATAAACACTGAAGCTTTCTTT
TRBJ1-5 | TRBV18 | . | TRBD1 | CASSPGLGQGNQPQHF | TGTGCCAGCTCACCAGGTTTAGGACAGGGCAATCAGCCCCAGCATTTT
TRBJ1-6 | TRBV19 | . | . | CASYGYNSPLHF | TGTGCCAGTTACGGCTATAATTCACCCCTCCACTTT
TRBJ2-5 | TRBV5-4 | . | TRBD2 | CASSLRGEETQYF | TGTGCCAGCAGCCTCCGGGGGGAGGAGACCCAGTACTTC
TRBJ1-3 | TRBV11-2 | . | . | CASSPLGQSGNTIYF | TGTGCCAGCAGCCCCCTGGGGCAGTCGGGCAACACCATATATTTT
TRBJ1-2 | TRBV5-1 | medium-sized | TRBD1 | CASTAGQGRDGYTF | TGCGCCAGCACCGCCGGACAGGGAAGAGATGGCTACACCTTC
TRBJ1-1 | TRBV10-2 | once | . | CATRTALNTEAFF | TGCGCCACTCGGACAGCCTTGAACACTGAAGCTTTCTTT
TRBJ1-5 | TRBV9 | . | . | CASSVTGSHQPQHF | TGTGCCAGCAGCGTAACAGGGAGCCATCAGCCCCAGCATTTT
TRBJ2-7 | TRBV30 | . | TRBD1 | CAWSVDRAYEQYF | TGTGCCTGGAGTGTTGACAGGGCATACGAGCAGTACTTC
TRBJ2-1 | TRBV7-7 | few | . | CASSLVAESEQFF | TGTGCTAGCAGCTTAGTAGCGGAGAGTGAGCAGTTCTTC
TRBJ2-6 | TRBV18 | . | . | CASSQRVGSSGANVLTF | TGTGCCAGCTCACAGCGGGTGGGAAGCTCTGGGGCCAACGTCCTGACTTTC
TRBJ2-5 | TRBV7-6 | . | TRBD2 | CASSLGLAGNQETQYF | TGTGCCAGCAGCTTAGGACTAGCGGGGAACCAAGAGACCCAGTACTTC
TRBJ2-5 | TRBV7-6 | . | TRBD1 | CASSPTGSTETQYF | TGTGCCAGCAGCCCGACAGGGTCCACAGAGACCCAGTACTTC
TRBJ2-7 | TRBV18 | . | . | CASSSGWETGEQYF | TGTGCCAGCTCCTCGGGGTGGGAGACTGGCGAGCAGTACTTC
TRBJ2-3 | TRBV29-1 | . | . | CSVDQGTSTDTQYF | TGCAGCGTTGACCAGGGAACTAGCACAGATACGCAGTATTTT
TRBJ1-5 | TRBV7-9 | . | TRBD1 | CASSPGTELGQPQHF | TGTGCCAGCAGCCCGGGGACAGAATTAGGGCAGCCCCAGCATTTT
TRBJ1-2 | TRBV7-9 | . | TRBD1 | CASSLGQSPYGYTF | TGTGCCAGCAGCTTGGGACAGAGTCCTTATGGCTACACCTTC
TRBJ1-1 | TRBV30 | . | . | CAWSAGQMNTEAFF | TGTGCCTGGAGTGCAGGGCAAATGAACACTGAAGCTTTCTTT
TRBJ2-7 | TRBV19 | . | TRBD2 | CASSRSSGGYEQYF | TGTGCCAGTAGTAGGTCTAGCGGGGGCTACGAGCAGTACTTC
TRBJ2-5 | TRBV2 | . | . | CASSVVRGHQQETQYF | TGTGCCAGCAGTGTCGTCAGGGGCCATCAACAAGAGACCCAGTACTTC
TRBJ2-5 | TRBV14 | . | . | CASSQLRESYVETQYF | TGTGCCAGCAGCCAACTTCGGGAGTCCTATGTGGAGACCCAGTACTTC
TRBJ1-1 | TRBV4-1 | . | TRBD1 | CASSQPQGVREAFF | TGCGCCAGCAGCCAACCCCAGGGGGTACGGGAAGCTTTCTTT
TRBJ2-1 | TRBV11-3 | . | TRBD2 | CASSLAGTSGDNEQFF | TGTGCCAGCAGCTTAGCCGGGACTAGCGGAGACAATGAGCAGTTCTTC
TRBJ1-4 | TRBV6-1 | . | . | CASSPEGGPDEKLFF | TGTGCCAGCAGTCCTGAGGGGGGGCCTGACGAAAAACTGTTTTTT
TRBJ2-7 | TRBV2 | . | . | CASSGQGSEQYF | TGTGCCAGCAGTGGGCAGGGTTCCGAGCAGTACTTC
TRBJ2-5 | TRBV2 | few | TRBD2 | CASSGGLAGGIKETQYF | TGTGCCAGCAGTGGAGGACTAGCGGGGGGAATTAAAGAGACCCAGTACTTC
TRBJ2-6 | TRBV18 | . | . | CASSPKSVSAGANVLTF | TGTGCCAGCTCACCAAAATCGGTTAGCGCTGGGGCCAACGTCCTGACTTTC
TRBJ2-2 | TRBV27 | once | TRBD1 | CASSFRTGNTGELFF | TGTGCCAGCAGTTTTAGGACAGGGAACACCGGGGAGCTGTTTTTT
TRBJ1-1 | TRBV7-2 | . | . | CASSPPPGVNTEAFF | TGTGCCAGCAGCCCGCCCCCAGGGGTGAACACTGAAGCTTTCTTT
TRBJ1-5 | TRBV2 | . | . | CASSERGYSNQPQHF | TGTGCCAGCAGTGAACGGGGATATAGCAATCAGCCCCAGCATTTT
TRBJ2-7 | TRBV29-1 | . | TRBD1 | CSGDRGFSYEQYF | TGCAGCGGGGACAGGGGGTTCTCCTACGAGCAGTACTTC
TRBJ2-7 | TRBV29-1 | . | TRBD2 | CSVGGGDEQYF | TGCAGCGTTGGGGGAGGGGACGAGCAGTACTTC
TRBJ1-1 | TRBV6-1 | . | TRBD1 | CAGDREDTEAFF | TGTGCCGGGGACAGGGAAGACACTGAAGCTTTCTTT
TRBJ2-1 | TRBV7-9 | . | . | CASSLAISSYNEQFF | TGTGCCAGCAGCTTAGCCATTAGCTCCTACAATGAGCAGTTCTTC
TRBJ1-1 | TRBV5-6 | . | . | CASSTQGWGTNTEAFF | TGTGCCAGCAGCACCCAGGGATGGGGCACGAACACTGAAGCTTTCTTT
TRBJ1-4 | TRBV4-3 | few | . | CASSQRREKLFF | TGCGCCAGCAGCCAGCGTCGCGAAAAACTGTTTTTT
TRBJ2-7 | TRBV7-2 | . | TRBD1 | CASSLVSARGRRYEQYF | TGTGCCAGCAGCTTAGTATCTGCGAGGGGGCGGCGTTACGAGCAGTACTTC
TRBJ2-7 | TRBV19 | . | . | CASSIWGGQGVYEQYF | TGTGCCAGTAGTATCTGGGGGGGGCAAGGTGTCTACGAGCAGTACTTC
TRBJ1-5 | TRBV30 | . | . | CAWGSVSGGNQPQHF | TGTGCCTGGGGGAGTGTATCAGGGGGCAATCAGCCCCAGCATTTT
TRBJ1-2 | TRBV18 | . | TRBD1 | CASSNAGTGGSYGYTF | TGTGCCAGCTCTAACGCCGGGACAGGGGGCAGCTATGGCTACACCTTC
TRBJ2-7 | TRBV30 | . | . | CAWRPHNYEQYF | TGTGCCTGGAGACCCCACAACTACGAGCAGTACTTC
TRBJ1-4 | TRBV9 | . | TRBD1 | CASSEMTGPEKLFF | TGTGCCAGCAGCGAAATGACAGGGCCTGAAAAACTGTTTTTT
TRBJ2-7 | TRBV6-1 | few | . | CASSETRTVYEQYF | TGTGCCAGCAGTGAAACCCGGACAGTCTACGAGCAGTACTTC
TRBJ1-1 | TRBV6-1 | . | . | CASSRGNTEAFF | TGTGCCAGCAGCCGCGGGAACACTGAAGCTTTCTTT
TRBJ1-5 | TRBV7-8 | . | TRBD1 | CASSLYARGYQPQHF | TGTGCCAGCAGCTTATACGCCAGGGGGTATCAGCCCCAGCATTTT
TRBJ2-7 | TRBV11-2 | . | . | CASSLDRRYEQYF | TGTGCCAGCAGCTTAGATCGGCGGTACGAGCAGTACTTC
TRBJ1-1 | TRBV6-1 | . | TRBD1 | CASTAGTGANTEAFF | TGTGCCAGCACCGCCGGGACAGGCGCGAACACTGAAGCTTTCTTT
TRBJ2-7 | TRBV10-3 | . | TRBD1 | CATADRGKGYEQYF | TGTGCCACAGCGGACAGGGGTAAAGGCTACGAGCAGTACTTC
TRBJ2-3 | TRBV7-9 | . | TRBD2 | CASSSGRLAGGQADTQYF | TGTGCCAGCAGCTCCGGACGACTAGCGGGGGGGCAGGCAGATACGCAGTATTTT
TRBJ1-2 | TRBV6-5 | . | TRBD1 | CASSQARQGYYGYTF | TGTGCCAGCAGCCAGGCCCGACAGGGTTACTATGGCTACACCTTC